Listed here is a single TCR beta chain. This clone was picked up a small number of times. Its recognized antigen is unknown. No base-level quality is on record; no much larger clone is a single base apart. This entry comes from a study of OX40 agonist ivuxolimab in advanced cancers. About the full investigation: Ivuxolimab was a fully human IgG2 agonistic monoclonal antibody targeting the costimulatory receptor OX40 (CD134). In the dose-escalation cohort, 75% to 85% of patients were male, and the mean age was roughly 56 years with a range of roughly 20 to 79. Of the approximately 50 dose-escalation patients, hepatocellular carcinoma was present in around 20, melanoma in roughly 15, renal cell carcinoma in 9 and head and neck cancer in 9. Partial responses occurred in three dose-escalation patients, of whom one had hepatocellular carcinoma and two had cutaneous melanoma. Intravenous ivuxolimab was administered to patients every 2 weeks at six dose levels: 0.01, 0.1, 0.3, 1.5, 3 and 10 mg/kg. The purpose of peripheral TCRbeta sequencing was to test whether ivuxolimab changed TCR sequence diversity and led to clonal T-cell expansion. Prior anti-PD-1, anti-PD-L1 or anti-CTLA-4 therapy was permitted, and 30% to 50% of dose-escalation patients had received checkpoint inhibitors. The paper covers the monotherapy dose-escalation part of the phase I ivuxolimab trial, which included N ≈ 52 patients. Overall results and qualifications from the work: At doses of 0.1 to 3.0 mg/kg, clonal expansion of both CD4+ and CD8+ blood T cells was observed from baseline to week 6. After ivuxolimab, CD8+ T cells had more expanded clones than CD4+ T cells on average. The antigen specificity of the clonally expanded peripheral T cells was not determined. In the 0.1-3.0 mg/kg groups, partial responders had among the lowest normalized peripheral clonal expansion, particularly in CD8+ T cells. Low levels of normalized T-cell clonal expansion were also seen in some patients who did not respond.

Patients with a history of autoimmune disease or receiving systemic immunosuppression were excluded from the trial. In every dose cohort, peripheral blood was drawn for TCR sequencing at baseline, cycle 4 day 1, and cycle 7 day 1. Samples were obtained from an open-label, multicenter, first-in-human phase I dose-escalation trial of ivuxolimab. The trial enrolled adults with locally advanced or metastatic head and neck squamous cell, hepatocellular, melanoma or renal cell carcinoma. Before TCR sequencing, CD4+ T cells and CD8+ T cells from peripheral blood were sorted into separate populations. For CDR1 and CDR2, the germline V gene lists MDHEN and SYDVKM. V ends up 2 bases short and J 6 bases short, with an unmatched junction base count of 7. The CDR3 holds 15 amino acids from the cysteine to the phenylalanine. CDR3 DNA only is kept here, 45 bases in frame from base 1. Genomic DNA was isolated from the sorted cells so that the TCRbeta CDR3 region could be sequenced. The immunoSEQ Assay was used to sequence the TCRbeta CDR3 regions. Imported from immuneACCESS, the table was reduced by TCRdb to in-frame sequences with V and J called. These copies leave out some clones; in studies compared against another copy, an unresolved V gene accounts for under half, and the cause of the remainder is not known. The sample profile shows 80,000 or so clones; roughly 91% of them were found once. 1.5% to 2% of the sample lies in the top ten.

Sequencing was performed on CD4+ or CD8+ T cells sorted from blood, taken in a trial of the OX40 agonist ivuxolimab. The sequence derives from an adult with an advanced solid tumor such as melanoma, head and neck, liver or kidney cancer. Rearrangement joined TRBV28 to TRBJ2-3, with 8 junctional bases fitting TRBD1. The DNA sequence is as follows: TGTGCCAGCAGTTTACCTGCAGGGGGCGAGGATACGCAGTATTTT. Its protein product is CASSLPAGGEDTQYF. Outside the CDR3, residues come from the reference TRBV28 and TRBJ2-3 proteins, so the full variable domain is: DVKVTQSSRYLVKRTGEKVFLECVQDMDHENMFWYRQDPGLGLRLIYFSYDVKMKEKGDIPEGYSVSREKKERFSLILESASTNQTSMYLCASSLPAGGEDTQYFGPGTRLTVL.